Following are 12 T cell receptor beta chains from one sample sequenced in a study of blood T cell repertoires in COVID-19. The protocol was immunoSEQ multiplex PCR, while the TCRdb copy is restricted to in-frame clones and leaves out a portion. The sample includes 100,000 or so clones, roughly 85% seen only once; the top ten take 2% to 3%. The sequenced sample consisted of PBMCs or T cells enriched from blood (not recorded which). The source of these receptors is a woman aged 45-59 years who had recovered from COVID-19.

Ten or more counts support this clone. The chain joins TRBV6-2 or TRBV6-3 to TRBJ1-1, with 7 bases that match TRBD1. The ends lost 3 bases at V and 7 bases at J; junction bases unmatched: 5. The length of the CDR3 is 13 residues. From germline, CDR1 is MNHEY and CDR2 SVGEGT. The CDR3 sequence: CASSYRAGGEAFF. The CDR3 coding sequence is TGTGCCAGCAGTTATCGGGCAGGGGGTGAAGCTTTCTTT.

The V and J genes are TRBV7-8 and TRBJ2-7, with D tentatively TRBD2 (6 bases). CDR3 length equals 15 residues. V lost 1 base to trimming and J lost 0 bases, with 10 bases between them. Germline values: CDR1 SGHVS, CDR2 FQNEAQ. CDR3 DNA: TGTGCCAGCAGCTTAGGACTAGGCCTCTCCTACGAGCAGTACTTC. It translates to CASSLGLGLSYEQYF.

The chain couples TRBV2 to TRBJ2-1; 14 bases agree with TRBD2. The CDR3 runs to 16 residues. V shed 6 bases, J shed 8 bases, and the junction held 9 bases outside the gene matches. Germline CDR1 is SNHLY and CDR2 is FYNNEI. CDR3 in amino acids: CASSRTSGGLGDEQFF. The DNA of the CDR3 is TGTGCCAGCAGCCGGACTAGCGGGGGGCTGGGCGATGAGCAGTTCTTC.

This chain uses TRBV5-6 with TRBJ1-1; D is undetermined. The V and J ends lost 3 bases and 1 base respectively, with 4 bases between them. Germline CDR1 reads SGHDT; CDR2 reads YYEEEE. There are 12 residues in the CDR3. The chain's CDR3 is CASSSQNTEAFF. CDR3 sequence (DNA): TGTGCCAGCAGCTCACAGAACACTGAAGCTTTCTTT.

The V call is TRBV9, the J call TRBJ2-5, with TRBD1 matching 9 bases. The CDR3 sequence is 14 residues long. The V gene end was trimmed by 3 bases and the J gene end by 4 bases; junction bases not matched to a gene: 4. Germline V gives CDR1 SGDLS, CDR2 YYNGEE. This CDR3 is CASSGGQGPETQYF. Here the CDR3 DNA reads TGTGCCAGCAGCGGTGGACAGGGGCCAGAGACCCAGTACTTC. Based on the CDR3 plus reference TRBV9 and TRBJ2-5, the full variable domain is DSGVTQTPKHLITATGQRVTLRCSPRSGDLSVYWYQQSLDQGLQFLIQYYNGEERAKGNILERFSAQQFPDLHSELNLSSLELGDSALYFCASSGGQGPETQYFGPGTRLLVL.

The CDR3 coding sequence is TGCGCCAGCAGCTTGGGGGCGGCAGGGGGTTACGAGCAGTACTTC. Translating it yields CASSLGAAGGYEQYF. The V and J genes are TRBV5-1 and TRBJ2-7; 7 bases are shared with TRBD1. Germline V gene sequence: CDR1 SGHRS, CDR2 YFSETQ. This CDR3 comprises 15 residues. Germline trimming cut 0 bases from V and 4 bases from J; bases unmatched to any gene: 7. Looking up the rest from reference TRBV5-1 and TRBJ2-7 gives the full variable domain: KAGVTQTPRYLIKTRGQQVTLSCSPISGHRSVSWYQQTPGQGLQFLFEYFSETQRNKGNFPGRFSGRQFSNSRSEMNVSTLELGDSALYLCASSLGAAGGYEQYFGPGTRLTVT.

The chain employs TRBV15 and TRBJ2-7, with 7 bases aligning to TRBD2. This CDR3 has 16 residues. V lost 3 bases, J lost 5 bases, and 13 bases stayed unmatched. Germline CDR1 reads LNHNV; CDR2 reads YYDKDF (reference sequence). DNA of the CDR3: TGTGCCACCAGCAGGAACACTGGGACTATAAGCCACGAGCAGTACTTC. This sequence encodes CATSRNTGTISHEQYF.

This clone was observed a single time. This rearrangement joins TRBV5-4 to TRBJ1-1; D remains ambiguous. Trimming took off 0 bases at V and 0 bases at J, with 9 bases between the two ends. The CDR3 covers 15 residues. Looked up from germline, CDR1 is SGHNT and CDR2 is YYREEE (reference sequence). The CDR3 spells CASSLAGGLNTEAFF. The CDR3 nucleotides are TGTGCCAGCAGCTTGGCCGGCGGGCTGAACACTGAAGCTTTCTTT. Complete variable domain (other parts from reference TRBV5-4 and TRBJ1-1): ETGVTQSPTHLIKTRGQQVTLRCSSQSGHNTVSWYQQALGQGPQFIFQYYREEENGRGNFPPRFSGLQFPNYSSELNVNALELDDSALYLCASSLAGGLNTEAFFGQGTRLTVV.

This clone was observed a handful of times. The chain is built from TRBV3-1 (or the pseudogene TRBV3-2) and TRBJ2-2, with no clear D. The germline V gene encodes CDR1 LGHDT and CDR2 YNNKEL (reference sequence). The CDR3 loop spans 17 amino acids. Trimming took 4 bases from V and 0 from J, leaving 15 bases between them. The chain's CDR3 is CASSPPRRDPNTGELFF. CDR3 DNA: TGTGCCAGCAGCCCCCCGCGGAGAGACCCGAACACCGGGGAGCTGTTTTTT.

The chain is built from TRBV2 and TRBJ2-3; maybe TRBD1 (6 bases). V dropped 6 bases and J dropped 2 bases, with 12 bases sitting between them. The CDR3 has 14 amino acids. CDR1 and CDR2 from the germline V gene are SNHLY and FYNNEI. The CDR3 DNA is TGTGCCAGCAGCTCCGGGACACTCACAGATACGCAGTATTTT. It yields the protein CASSSGTLTDTQYF.

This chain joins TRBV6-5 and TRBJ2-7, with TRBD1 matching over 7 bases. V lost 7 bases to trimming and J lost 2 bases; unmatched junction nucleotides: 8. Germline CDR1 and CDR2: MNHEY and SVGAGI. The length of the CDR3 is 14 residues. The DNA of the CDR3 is TGTGCCAGCACCCGAGGGGGACAGCCCTACGAGCAGTACTTC. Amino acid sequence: CASTRGGQPYEQYF.

For the CDR3, the DNA is TGCGCCAGCAGCTCCGGACAGGGGGCGAACGAGCAGTACTTC. Translation gives CASSSGQGANEQYF. V usage is TRBV5-1 and J usage is TRBJ2-7; 11 bases are a match to TRBD1. The CDR3 loop spans 14 amino acids. Germline CDR1 is SGHRS and CDR2 is YFSETQ. Trimming at V came to 3 bases and at J to 5 bases, leaving 4 bases not matched to a gene.